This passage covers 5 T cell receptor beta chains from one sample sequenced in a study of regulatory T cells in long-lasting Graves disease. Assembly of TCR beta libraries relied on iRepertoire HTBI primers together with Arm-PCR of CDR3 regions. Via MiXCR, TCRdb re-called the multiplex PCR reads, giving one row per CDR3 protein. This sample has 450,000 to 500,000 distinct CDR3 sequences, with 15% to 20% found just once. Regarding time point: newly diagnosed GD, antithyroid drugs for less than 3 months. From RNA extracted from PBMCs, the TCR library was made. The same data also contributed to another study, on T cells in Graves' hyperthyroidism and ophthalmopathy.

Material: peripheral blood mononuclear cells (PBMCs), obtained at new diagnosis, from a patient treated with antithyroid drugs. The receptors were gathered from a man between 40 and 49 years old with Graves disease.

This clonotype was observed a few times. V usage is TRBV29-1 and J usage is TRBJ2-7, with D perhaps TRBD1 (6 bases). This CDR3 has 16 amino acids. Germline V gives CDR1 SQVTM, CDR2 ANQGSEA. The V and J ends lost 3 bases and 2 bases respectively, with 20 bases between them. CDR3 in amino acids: CSVESMNRESTYEQYF. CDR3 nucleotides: TGCAGCGTTGAGTCTATGAACAGGGAAAGTACCTACGAGCAGTACTTC.

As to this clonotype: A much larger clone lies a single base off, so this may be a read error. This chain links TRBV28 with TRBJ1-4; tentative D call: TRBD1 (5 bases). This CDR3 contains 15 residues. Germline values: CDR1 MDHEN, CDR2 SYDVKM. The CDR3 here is CASSLSAGGNEELFF. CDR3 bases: TGTGCCAGCAGTTTATCGGCGGGGGGAAATGAAGAACTGTTTTTT.

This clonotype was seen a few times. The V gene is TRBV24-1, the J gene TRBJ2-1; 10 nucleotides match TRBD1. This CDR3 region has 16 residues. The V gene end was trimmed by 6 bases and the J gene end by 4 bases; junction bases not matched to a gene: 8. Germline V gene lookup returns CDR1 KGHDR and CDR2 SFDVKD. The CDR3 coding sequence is TGTGCCACCAGTAAAGACAGGGGGCGATATTACAATGAGCAGTTCTTC. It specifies CATSKDRGRYYNEQFF.

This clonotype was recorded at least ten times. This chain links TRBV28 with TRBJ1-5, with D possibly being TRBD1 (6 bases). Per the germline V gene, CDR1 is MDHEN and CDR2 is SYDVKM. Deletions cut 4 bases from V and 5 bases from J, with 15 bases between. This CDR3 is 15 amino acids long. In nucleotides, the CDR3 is TGTGCCAGCAGTTCCACTTACAGGGTTTATCAGCCCCAGCATTTT. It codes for CASSSTYRVYQPQHF.

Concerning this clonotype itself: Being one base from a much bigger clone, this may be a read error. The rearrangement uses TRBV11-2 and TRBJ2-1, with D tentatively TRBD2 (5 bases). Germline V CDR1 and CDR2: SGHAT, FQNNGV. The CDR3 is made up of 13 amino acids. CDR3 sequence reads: CASSQESSYEQFF. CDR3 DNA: TGCGCCAGCAGCCAAGAATCTAGCTACGAGCAGTTCTTC.